Here is one TCR beta chain with its context. Its target is not known. This entry belongs to a study of a mutant IDH1 vaccine in newly diagnosed glioma. Study-level information: In weeks 1, 3, 5, 7, 11, 15, 19 and 23, patients were immunized, eight times in all.

J was trimmed by 8 bases and V by 4 bases; bases with no gene match: 5. The CDR3 loop spans 13 amino acids. Germline loops: CDR1 LGHNA, CDR2 YNFKEQ. Method: immunoSEQ multiplex PCR; TCRdb's copy keeps in-frame clones and lacks some. The table has some 120,000 clones, around four fifths seen once. Time point of the sample: week 11, during vaccination. Vaccine doses each comprised 300 ug of mutant IDH1 20-mer peptide, with topical imiquimod. The donor cohort comprised cases of new WHO grade 3 or 4 IDH1-mutant, ATRX-lost astrocytoma. The chain is built from TRBV4-2 and TRBJ2-1; 7 bases are a match to TRBD2. This TCR was sampled from a man between 40 and 49 years old with glioma. The sequences come from PBMCs, collected from a glioma patient whose treatment included an IDH1 peptide vaccine. The CDR3 sequence is CASSPSSGDEQFF. The CDR3 nucleotides are TGTGCCAGCAGCCCGAGCAGCGGGGATGAGCAGTTCTTC.